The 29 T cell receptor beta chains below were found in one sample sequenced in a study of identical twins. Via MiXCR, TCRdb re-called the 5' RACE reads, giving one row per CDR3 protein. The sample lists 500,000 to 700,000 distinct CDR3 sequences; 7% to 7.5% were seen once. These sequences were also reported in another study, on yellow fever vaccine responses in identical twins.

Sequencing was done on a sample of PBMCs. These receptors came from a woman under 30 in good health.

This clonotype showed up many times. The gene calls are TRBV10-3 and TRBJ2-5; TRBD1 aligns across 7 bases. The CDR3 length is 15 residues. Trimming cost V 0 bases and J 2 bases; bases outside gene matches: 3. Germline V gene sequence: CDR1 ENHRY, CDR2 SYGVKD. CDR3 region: CAISESGTEQETQYF. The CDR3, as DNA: TGTGCCATCAGTGAGTCGGGGACAGAGCAAGAGACCCAGTACTTC.

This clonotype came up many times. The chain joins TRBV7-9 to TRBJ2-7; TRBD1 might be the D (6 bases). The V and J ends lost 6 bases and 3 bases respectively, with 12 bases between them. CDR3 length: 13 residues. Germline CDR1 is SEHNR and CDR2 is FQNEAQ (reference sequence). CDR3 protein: CASSHGQYYEQYF. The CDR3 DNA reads TGTGCCAGCAGTCATGGACAGTACTACGAGCAGTACTTC.

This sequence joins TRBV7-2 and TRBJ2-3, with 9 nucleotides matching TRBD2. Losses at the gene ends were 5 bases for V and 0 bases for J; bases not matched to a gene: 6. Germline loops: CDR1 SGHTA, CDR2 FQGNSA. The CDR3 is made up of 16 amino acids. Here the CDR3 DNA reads TGTGCCAGCAGCGGGACTAGCCGATCTAGCACAGATACGCAGTATTTT. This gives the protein CASSGTSRSSTDTQYF.

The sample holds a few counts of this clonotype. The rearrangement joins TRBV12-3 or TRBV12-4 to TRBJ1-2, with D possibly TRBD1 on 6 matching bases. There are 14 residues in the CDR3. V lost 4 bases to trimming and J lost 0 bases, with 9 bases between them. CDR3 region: CASSSGTPNYGYTF. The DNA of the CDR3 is TGTGCCAGCAGTTCCGGGACACCTAACTATGGCTACACCTTC.

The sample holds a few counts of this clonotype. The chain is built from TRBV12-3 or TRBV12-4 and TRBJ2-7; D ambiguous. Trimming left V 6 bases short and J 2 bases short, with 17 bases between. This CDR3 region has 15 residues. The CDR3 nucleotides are TGTGCCAGCAGCCCGCACGGTGGCTGGACCTACGAGCAGTACTTC. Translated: CASSPHGGWTYEQYF.

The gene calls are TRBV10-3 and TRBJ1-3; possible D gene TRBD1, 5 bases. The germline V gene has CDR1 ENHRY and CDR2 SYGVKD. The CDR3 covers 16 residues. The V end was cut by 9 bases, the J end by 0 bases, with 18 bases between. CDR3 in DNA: TGTGCCATAGGACCGCATCCAGGGAACTCTGGAAACACCATATATTTT. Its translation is CAIGPHPGNSGNTIYF.

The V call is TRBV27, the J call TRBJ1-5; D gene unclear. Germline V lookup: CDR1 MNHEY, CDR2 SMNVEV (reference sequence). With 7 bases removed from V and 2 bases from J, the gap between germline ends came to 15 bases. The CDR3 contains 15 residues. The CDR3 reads CASTKEGRGNQPQHF. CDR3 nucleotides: TGTGCCAGCACCAAGGAAGGGCGGGGCAATCAGCCCCAGCATTTT.

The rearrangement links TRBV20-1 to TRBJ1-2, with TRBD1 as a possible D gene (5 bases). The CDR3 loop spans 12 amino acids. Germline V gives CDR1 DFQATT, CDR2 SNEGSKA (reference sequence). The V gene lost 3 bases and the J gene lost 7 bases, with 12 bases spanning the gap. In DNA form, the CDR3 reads TGCAGTGCTAGTGGGGGTACGGGTGGCTACACCTTC. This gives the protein CSASGGTGGYTF.

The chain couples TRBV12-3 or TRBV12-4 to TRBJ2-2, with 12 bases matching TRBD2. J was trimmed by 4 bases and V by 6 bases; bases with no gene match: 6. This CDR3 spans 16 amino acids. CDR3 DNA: TGTGCCAGCAGACAACTAGCGGGGGGAGGCACCGGGGAGCTGTTTTTT. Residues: CASRQLAGGGTGELFF.

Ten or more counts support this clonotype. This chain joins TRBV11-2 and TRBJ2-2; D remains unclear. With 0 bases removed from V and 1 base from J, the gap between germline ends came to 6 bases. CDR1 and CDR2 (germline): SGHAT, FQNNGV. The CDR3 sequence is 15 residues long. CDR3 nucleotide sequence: TGTGCCAGCAGCTTAGATTTAGGGAACACCGGGGAGCTGTTTTTT. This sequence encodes CASSLDLGNTGELFF.

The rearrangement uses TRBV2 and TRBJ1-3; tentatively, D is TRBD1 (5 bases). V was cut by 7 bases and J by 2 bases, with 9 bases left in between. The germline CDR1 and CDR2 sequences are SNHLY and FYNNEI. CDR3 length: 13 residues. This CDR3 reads CASIPDTGNTIYF. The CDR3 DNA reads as TGTGCCAGCATCCCGGACACTGGAAACACCATATATTTT.

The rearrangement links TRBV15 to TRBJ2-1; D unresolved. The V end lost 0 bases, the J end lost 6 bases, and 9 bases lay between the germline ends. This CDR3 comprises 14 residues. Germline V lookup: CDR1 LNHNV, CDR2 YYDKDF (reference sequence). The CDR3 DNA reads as TGTGCCACCAGCAGAGACCCAGGTTCCAATGAGCAGTTCTTC. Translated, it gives CATSRDPGSNEQFF.

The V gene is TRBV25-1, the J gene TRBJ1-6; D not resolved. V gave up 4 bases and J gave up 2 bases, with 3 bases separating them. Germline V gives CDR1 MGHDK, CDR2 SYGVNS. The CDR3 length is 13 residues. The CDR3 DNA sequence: TGTGCCAGCAGTGCAGCCTATAATTCACCCCTCCACTTT. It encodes CASSAAYNSPLHF.

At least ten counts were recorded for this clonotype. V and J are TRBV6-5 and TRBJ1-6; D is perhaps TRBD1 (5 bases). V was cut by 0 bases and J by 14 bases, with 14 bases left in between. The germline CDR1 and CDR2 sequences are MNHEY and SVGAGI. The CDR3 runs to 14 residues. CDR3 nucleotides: TGTGCCAGCAGTTACTCCCGGGGGACGTCAGCCCTCCACTTT. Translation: CASSYSRGTSALHF.

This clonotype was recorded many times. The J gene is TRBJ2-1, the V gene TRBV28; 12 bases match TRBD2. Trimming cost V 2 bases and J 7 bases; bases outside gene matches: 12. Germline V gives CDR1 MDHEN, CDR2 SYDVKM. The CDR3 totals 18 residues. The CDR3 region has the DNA TGTGCCAGCAGTTTAGCCGCGGTATGGCTAGCGGGGGGGAATGAGCAGTTCTTC. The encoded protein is CASSLAAVWLAGGNEQFF.

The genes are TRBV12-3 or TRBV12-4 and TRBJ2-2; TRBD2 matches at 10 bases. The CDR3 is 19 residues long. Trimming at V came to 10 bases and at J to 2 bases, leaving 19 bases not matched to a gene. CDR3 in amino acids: CAISQGRPGLAPNTGELFF. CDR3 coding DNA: TGTGCCATCAGCCAGGGACGGCCGGGACTAGCGCCAAACACCGGGGAGCTGTTTTTT.

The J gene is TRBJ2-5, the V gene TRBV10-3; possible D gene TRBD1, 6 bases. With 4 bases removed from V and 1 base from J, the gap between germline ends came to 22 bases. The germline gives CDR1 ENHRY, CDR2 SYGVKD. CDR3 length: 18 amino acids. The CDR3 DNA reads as TGTGCCATCAGTGTGTCACCAACAGGGAGCACGATCCAAGAGACCCAGTACTTC. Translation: CAISVSPTGSTIQETQYF.

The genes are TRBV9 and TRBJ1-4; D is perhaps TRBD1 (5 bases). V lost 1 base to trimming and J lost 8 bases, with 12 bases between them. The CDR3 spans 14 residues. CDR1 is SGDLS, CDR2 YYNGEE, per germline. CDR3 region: CASSVTGGKEKLFF. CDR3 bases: TGTGCCAGCAGCGTAACAGGTGGGAAGGAAAAACTGTTTTTT.

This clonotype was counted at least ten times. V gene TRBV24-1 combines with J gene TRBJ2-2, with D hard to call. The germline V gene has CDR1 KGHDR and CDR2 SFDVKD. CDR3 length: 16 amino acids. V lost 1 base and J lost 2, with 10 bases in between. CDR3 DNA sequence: TGTGCCACCAGTGATTTAGTGACGGAAAACACCGGGGAGCTGTTTTTT. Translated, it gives CATSDLVTENTGELFF.

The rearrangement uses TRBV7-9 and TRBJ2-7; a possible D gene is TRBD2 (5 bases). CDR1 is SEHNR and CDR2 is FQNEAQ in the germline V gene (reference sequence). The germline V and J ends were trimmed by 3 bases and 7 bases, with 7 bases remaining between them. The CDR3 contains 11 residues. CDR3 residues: CASSLEVEQYF. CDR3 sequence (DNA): TGTGCCAGCAGCTTGGAGGTGGAGCAGTACTTC.

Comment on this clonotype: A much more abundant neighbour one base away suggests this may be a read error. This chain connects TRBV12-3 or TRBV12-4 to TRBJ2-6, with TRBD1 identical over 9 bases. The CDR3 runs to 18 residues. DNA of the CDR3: TGTGCCTGCAGTTTTCCGGGACAGGGCAGCTCTGGGGCCAACGTCCTGACTTTC. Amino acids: CACSFPGQGSSGANVLTF.

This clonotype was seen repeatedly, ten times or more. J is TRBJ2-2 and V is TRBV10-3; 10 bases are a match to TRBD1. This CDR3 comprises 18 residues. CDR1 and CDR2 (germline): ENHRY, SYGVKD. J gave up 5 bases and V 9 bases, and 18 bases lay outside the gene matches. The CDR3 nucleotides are TGTGCCATAGAACCGGGACAGGGGACTCACCCACGGACCGGGGAGCTGTTTTTT. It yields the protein CAIEPGQGTHPRTGELFF.

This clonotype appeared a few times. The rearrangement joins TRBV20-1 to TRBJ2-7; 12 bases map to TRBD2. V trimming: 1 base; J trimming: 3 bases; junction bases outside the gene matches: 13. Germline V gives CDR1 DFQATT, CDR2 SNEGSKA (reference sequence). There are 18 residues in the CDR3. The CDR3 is CSARALAGGPGKFYEQYF. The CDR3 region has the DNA TGCAGTGCTAGAGCCCTAGCGGGAGGGCCAGGAAAATTCTACGAGCAGTACTTC.

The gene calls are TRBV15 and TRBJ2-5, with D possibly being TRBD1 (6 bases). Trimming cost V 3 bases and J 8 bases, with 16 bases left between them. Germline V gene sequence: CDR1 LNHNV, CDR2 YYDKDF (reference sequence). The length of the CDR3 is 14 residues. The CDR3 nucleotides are TGTGCCACCAGCAGTCCCCCGAGTGGGGGCACCCAGTACTTC. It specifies CATSSPPSGGTQYF.

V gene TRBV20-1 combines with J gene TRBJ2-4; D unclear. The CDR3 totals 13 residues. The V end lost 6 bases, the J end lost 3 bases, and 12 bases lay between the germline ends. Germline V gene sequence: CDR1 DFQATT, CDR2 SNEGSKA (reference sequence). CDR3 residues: CSANDMDKNIQYF. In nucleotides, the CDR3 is TGCAGTGCAAACGACATGGACAAAAACATTCAGTACTTC.

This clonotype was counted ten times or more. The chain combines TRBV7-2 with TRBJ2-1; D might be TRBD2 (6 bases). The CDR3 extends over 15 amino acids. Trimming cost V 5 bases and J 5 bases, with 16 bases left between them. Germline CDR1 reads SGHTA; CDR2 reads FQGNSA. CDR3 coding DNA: TGTGCCAGCAGCCCACCGGGACTTTACAACAATGAGCAGTTCTTC. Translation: CASSPPGLYNNEQFF.

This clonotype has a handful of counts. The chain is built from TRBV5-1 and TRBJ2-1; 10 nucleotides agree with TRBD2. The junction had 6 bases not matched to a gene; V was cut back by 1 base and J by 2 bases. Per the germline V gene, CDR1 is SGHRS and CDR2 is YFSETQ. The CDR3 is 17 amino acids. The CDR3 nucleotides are TGCGCCAGCAGCTTGATTGTCGGACTAGCGGCCTACAATGAGCAGTTCTTC. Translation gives CASSLIVGLAAYNEQFF.

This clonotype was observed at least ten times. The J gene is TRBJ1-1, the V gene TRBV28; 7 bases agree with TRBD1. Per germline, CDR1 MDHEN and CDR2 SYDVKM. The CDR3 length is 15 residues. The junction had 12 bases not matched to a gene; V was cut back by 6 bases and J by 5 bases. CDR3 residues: CASSPRRGLGTEAFF. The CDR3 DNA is TGTGCCAGCAGCCCCCGGAGGGGGCTGGGGACTGAAGCTTTCTTT.

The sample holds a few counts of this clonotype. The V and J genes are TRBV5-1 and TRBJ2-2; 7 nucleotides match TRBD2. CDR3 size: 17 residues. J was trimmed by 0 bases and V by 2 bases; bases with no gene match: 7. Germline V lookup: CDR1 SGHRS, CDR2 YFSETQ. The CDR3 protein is CASSFPGAGSNTGELFF. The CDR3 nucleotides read TGCGCCAGCAGCTTCCCCGGAGCGGGATCGAACACCGGGGAGCTGTTTTTT. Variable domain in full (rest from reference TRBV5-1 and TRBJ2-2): KAGVTQTPRYLIKTRGQQVTLSCSPISGHRSVSWYQQTPGQGLQFLFEYFSETQRNKGNFPGRFSGRQFSNSRSEMNVSTLELGDSALYLCASSFPGAGSNTGELFFGEGSRLTVL.